These T cell receptor beta chains were read from a single sample in a study of spatial heterogeneity in lung cancer. TCRdb re-analysed the 5' RACE reads in MiXCR, keeping a single row per CDR3 protein. The sample lists roughly 49,000 distinct CDR3 sequences, roughly 7% occurring once. The sample here was PBMCs, taken at surgery. All receptors come from a female donor with early-stage non-small cell lung cancer. CDR3s include the opening cysteine and the closing phenylalanine or tryptophan. Fields, in order: J gene, V gene, D gene, clone size, CDR3 protein, CDR3 DNA. D genes are given only for firm matches. Rows may omit the clone size; those that give it use once, few, many or a size class.

j_call: TRBJ2-3; v_call: TRBV7-3; d_call: TRBD2; clone_size: -; cdr3_aa: CASSPRLAGLDTQYF; cdr3_nt: TGTGCCAGCAGCCCCCGACTAGCGGGGTTAGATACGCAGTATTTT
j_call: TRBJ2-1; v_call: TRBV28; d_call: TRBD1; clone_size: many; cdr3_aa: CASRWTGATYNEQFF; cdr3_nt: TGTGCCAGCAGGTGGACAGGCGCTACCTACAATGAGCAGTTCTTC
j_call: TRBJ2-3; v_call: TRBV28; d_call: TRBD1; clone_size: many; cdr3_aa: CASSWDRGTDTQYF; cdr3_nt: TGTGCCAGCAGTTGGGACAGGGGCACAGATACGCAGTATTTT
j_call: TRBJ2-7; v_call: TRBV20-1; d_call: TRBD1; clone_size: few; cdr3_aa: CSASRGTGIYEQYF; cdr3_nt: TGCAGTGCTAGTAGGGGGACAGGCATCTACGAGCAGTACTTC
j_call: TRBJ2-1; v_call: TRBV2; d_call: -; clone_size: few; cdr3_aa: CASSGFEEQFF; cdr3_nt: TGTGCCAGCAGTGGATTCGAAGAGCAGTTCTTC
j_call: TRBJ2-1; v_call: TRBV20-1; d_call: -; clone_size: many; cdr3_aa: CSARVQGDEQFF; cdr3_nt: TGCAGTGCTAGGGTCCAGGGCGATGAGCAGTTCTTC
j_call: TRBJ1-1; v_call: TRBV3-1; d_call: -; clone_size: many; cdr3_aa: CASSLSRDTEAFF; cdr3_nt: TGTGCCAGCAGCCTTTCTCGGGACACTGAAGCTTTCTTT
j_call: TRBJ2-3; v_call: TRBV7-2; d_call: -; clone_size: few; cdr3_aa: CASSFGGPTDTQYF; cdr3_nt: TGTGCCAGCAGCTTTGGCGGGCCCACAGATACGCAGTATTTT
j_call: TRBJ2-5; v_call: TRBV5-1; d_call: -; clone_size: many; cdr3_aa: CASSLEAETQYF; cdr3_nt: TGCGCCAGCAGCTTGGAAGCAGAGACCCAGTACTTC
j_call: TRBJ2-7; v_call: TRBV28; d_call: -; clone_size: many; cdr3_aa: CAGSSGSVSSYEQYF; cdr3_nt: TGTGCCGGCTCCTCGGGGAGTGTAAGCTCCTACGAGCAGTACTTC
j_call: TRBJ2-4; v_call: TRBV3-1; d_call: TRBD2; clone_size: many; cdr3_aa: CASSQGTSGEWDIQYF; cdr3_nt: TGTGCCAGCAGCCAAGGGACTAGCGGGGAATGGGACATTCAGTACTTC
j_call: TRBJ1-3; v_call: TRBV10-3; d_call: -; clone_size: many; cdr3_aa: CAISRSGNTIYF; cdr3_nt: TGTGCCATCAGTCGATCAGGAAACACCATATATTTT
j_call: TRBJ2-1; v_call: TRBV6-5; d_call: TRBD1; clone_size: -; cdr3_aa: CASSYSSRTGFNEQFF; cdr3_nt: TGTGCCAGCAGTTACTCGAGCAGGACAGGCTTTAATGAGCAGTTCTTC
j_call: TRBJ1-2; v_call: TRBV6-1; d_call: TRBD1; clone_size: many; cdr3_aa: CATGGDQGAGYGYTF; cdr3_nt: TGTGCCACAGGGGGCGACCAGGGTGCCGGCTATGGCTACACCTTC
j_call: TRBJ2-1; v_call: TRBV20-1; d_call: -; clone_size: -; cdr3_aa: CSARRVSWGNEQFF; cdr3_nt: TGCAGTGCTAGACGGGTTTCGTGGGGGAATGAGCAGTTCTTC
j_call: TRBJ2-3; v_call: TRBV20-1; d_call: TRBD1; clone_size: few; cdr3_aa: CSARTIRGPYTDTQYF; cdr3_nt: TGCAGTGCTAGAACAATCAGGGGGCCCTACACAGATACGCAGTATTTT
j_call: TRBJ2-2; v_call: TRBV15; d_call: -; clone_size: few; cdr3_aa: CATRNPLVGGGWELFF; cdr3_nt: TGTGCCACCAGAAACCCCCTAGTAGGGGGTGGTTGGGAGCTGTTTTTT
j_call: TRBJ2-6; v_call: TRBV11-2; d_call: -; clone_size: few; cdr3_aa: CASSLTLVSSTGANVPTF; cdr3_nt: TGTGCCAGCAGCTTAACCCTTGTCAGCTCTACTGGGGCCAACGTCCCGACTTTC
j_call: TRBJ2-2; v_call: TRBV12-3/TRBV12-4; d_call: -; clone_size: -; cdr3_aa: CASSPGHTTGELFF; cdr3_nt: TGTGCCAGTTCTCCGGGACACACCACCGGGGAGCTGTTTTTT
j_call: TRBJ2-7; v_call: TRBV20-1; d_call: -; clone_size: -; cdr3_aa: CSATRQVAYEQYF; cdr3_nt: TGCAGTGCGACAAGACAGGTGGCCTACGAGCAGTACTTC
j_call: TRBJ2-5; v_call: TRBV5-1; d_call: -; clone_size: -; cdr3_aa: CTSSPGGLQETQYF; cdr3_nt: TGCACCAGCAGCCCCGGGGGACTCCAAGAGACCCAGTACTTC
j_call: TRBJ2-5; v_call: TRBV18; d_call: -; clone_size: once; cdr3_aa: CASSNSRETQYF; cdr3_nt: TGTGCCAGCTCTAACTCGCGGGAGACCCAGTACTTC
j_call: TRBJ2-7; v_call: TRBV5-1; d_call: TRBD1; clone_size: many; cdr3_aa: CASSLLGDRTWF; cdr3_nt: TGCGCCAGCAGCTTGTTAGGGGACAGGACTTGGTTC
j_call: TRBJ1-4; v_call: TRBV30; d_call: TRBD1; clone_size: many; cdr3_aa: CAWSVLSGGEKLFF; cdr3_nt: TGTGCCTGGAGTGTACTCTCAGGGGGCGAAAAACTGTTTTTT
j_call: TRBJ2-7; v_call: TRBV12-3/TRBV12-4; d_call: -; clone_size: many; cdr3_aa: CASSLFAGSYEQYF; cdr3_nt: TGTGCCAGCAGTTTATTTGCAGGTTCATACGAGCAGTACTTC
j_call: TRBJ2-2; v_call: TRBV5-5; d_call: -; clone_size: many; cdr3_aa: CASRTDLSGELFF; cdr3_nt: TGTGCCAGCAGGACCGATTTGAGCGGGGAGCTGTTTTTT
j_call: TRBJ2-7; v_call: TRBV6-2/TRBV6-3; d_call: -; clone_size: many; cdr3_aa: CASSYVYEQYF; cdr3_nt: TGTGCCAGCAGTTATGTCTACGAGCAGTACTTC
j_call: TRBJ2-1; v_call: TRBV7-3; d_call: -; clone_size: many; cdr3_aa: CASSLSRQTYNEQFF; cdr3_nt: TGTGCCAGCAGCTTAAGCCGCCAAACCTACAATGAGCAGTTCTTC
j_call: TRBJ2-1; v_call: TRBV5-4; d_call: -; clone_size: many; cdr3_aa: CASSRGPESYNEQFF; cdr3_nt: TGTGCCAGCAGCCGGGGGCCAGAGTCCTACAATGAGCAGTTCTTC
j_call: TRBJ2-7; v_call: TRBV15; d_call: -; clone_size: few; cdr3_aa: CATSRGKSQVQYF; cdr3_nt: TGTGCCACCAGCAGAGGGAAGTCGCAGGTTCAGTACTTC
j_call: TRBJ1-4; v_call: TRBV6-6; d_call: -; clone_size: few; cdr3_aa: CASSYEGGSEKLFF; cdr3_nt: TGTGCCAGCAGTTACGAAGGGGGAAGTGAAAAACTGTTTTTT
j_call: TRBJ1-2; v_call: TRBV7-2; d_call: TRBD1; clone_size: many; cdr3_aa: CASSQGQVFNYGYTF; cdr3_nt: TGTGCCAGCAGCCAGGGACAGGTTTTTAACTATGGCTACACCTTC
j_call: TRBJ2-5; v_call: TRBV12-3/TRBV12-4; d_call: -; clone_size: many; cdr3_aa: CASSLGVSSGTQYF; cdr3_nt: TGTGCCAGCAGTTTAGGGGTTAGCTCGGGGACCCAGTACTTC
j_call: TRBJ2-7; v_call: TRBV15; d_call: -; clone_size: few; cdr3_aa: CATSRRGIMYEQYF; cdr3_nt: TGTGCCACCAGCAGGAGAGGGATAATGTACGAGCAGTACTTC
j_call: TRBJ2-2; v_call: TRBV7-9; d_call: TRBD2; clone_size: many; cdr3_aa: CASSSKRGAHTGELFF; cdr3_nt: TGTGCCAGCAGCTCCAAGCGGGGGGCTCACACCGGGGAGCTGTTTTTT
j_call: TRBJ2-7; v_call: TRBV9; d_call: TRBD1; clone_size: medium-sized; cdr3_aa: CASSSGQGVTYEQYF; cdr3_nt: TGTGCCAGCAGCAGCGGACAGGGGGTGACCTACGAGCAGTACTTC
j_call: TRBJ2-1; v_call: TRBV2; d_call: -; clone_size: -; cdr3_aa: CASGYNEQFF; cdr3_nt: TGTGCCAGCGGGTACAATGAGCAGTTCTTC
j_call: TRBJ1-2; v_call: TRBV7-9; d_call: -; clone_size: few; cdr3_aa: CASSLGSGGGYTF; cdr3_nt: TGTGCCAGCAGCTTAGGTTCCGGGGGAGGCTACACCTTC
j_call: TRBJ2-2; v_call: TRBV24-1; d_call: TRBD1; clone_size: many; cdr3_aa: CATSDDRGSIPELFF; cdr3_nt: TGTGCCACCAGTGACGACAGGGGCTCAATTCCGGAGCTGTTTTTT
j_call: TRBJ2-7; v_call: TRBV7-8; d_call: -; clone_size: many; cdr3_aa: CASSQTVYEQYF; cdr3_nt: TGTGCCAGCAGCCAGACAGTCTACGAGCAGTACTTC
j_call: TRBJ1-1; v_call: TRBV5-4; d_call: TRBD1; clone_size: many; cdr3_aa: CASSSGTGITEAFF; cdr3_nt: TGTGCCAGCAGTTCCGGGACAGGGATAACTGAAGCTTTCTTT
j_call: TRBJ2-5; v_call: TRBV12-3/TRBV12-4; d_call: -; clone_size: few; cdr3_aa: CASSFGLGSQETQYF; cdr3_nt: TGTGCCAGCAGTTTCGGTTTGGGCAGCCAAGAGACCCAGTACTTC
j_call: TRBJ2-1; v_call: TRBV5-6; d_call: -; clone_size: many; cdr3_aa: CASSPYSNSYNEQFF; cdr3_nt: TGTGCCAGCAGCCCGTATAGTAACTCCTACAATGAGCAGTTCTTC
j_call: TRBJ2-4; v_call: TRBV7-9; d_call: TRBD2; clone_size: few; cdr3_aa: CASSLRGVKNIQYF; cdr3_nt: TGTGCCAGCAGCTTACGGGGGGTAAAAAACATTCAGTACTTC
j_call: TRBJ2-2; v_call: TRBV6-5; d_call: -; clone_size: many; cdr3_aa: CASSTLGGLGELFF; cdr3_nt: TGTGCCAGCAGTACCCTTGGGGGGCTCGGGGAGCTGTTTTTT
j_call: TRBJ2-3; v_call: TRBV2; d_call: TRBD2; clone_size: many; cdr3_aa: CASSGETSGGTDTQYF; cdr3_nt: TGTGCCAGCAGTGGAGAAACTAGCGGGGGGACAGATACGCAGTATTTT
j_call: TRBJ2-7; v_call: TRBV6-2/TRBV6-3; d_call: -; clone_size: few; cdr3_aa: CASRAPGDTIYEQYF; cdr3_nt: TGTGCCAGCAGAGCACCGGGGGACACCATCTACGAGCAGTACTTC
j_call: TRBJ2-1; v_call: TRBV29-1; d_call: -; clone_size: many; cdr3_aa: CSAGRQVYEQFF; cdr3_nt: TGCAGCGCCGGACGGCAGGTTTATGAGCAGTTCTTC